One sample yielded the 8 T cell receptor beta chains listed below, sequenced in a study of tissue T cells after allogeneic stem cell transplantation (dated by TCRdb to between 2022 and 2023). Receptors were amplified or captured by the immunoSEQ multiplex PCR assay. TCRdb carries this immuneACCESS record with in-frame sequences only. Its versions omit some clonotypes, under half of them owing to an unresolved V gene in the studies checked, with the rest unexplained. For this sample there are fewer than 5,500 clones; 45% to 55% appear just once. More than 7% of the sample is taken by the ten largest. Per the publication, the time point label means: mouse harvest day 7 after allogeneic transplant. Each mouse graft consisted of 10^7 T-cell-depleted bone marrow cells plus 10^6 splenic CD5+ T cells and was given by tail vein injection. Source material: lymph node tissue. Receptors originate from a female BALB/c mouse given C57BL/6 T cells with graft-versus-host disease after an allogeneic hematopoietic cell transplant.

This clone was counted once. Gene and germline names: mouse. The read gets to within 1 residue of the CDR3 end, and the germline J gene fills in the rest. Other nucleotide sequences from this sample produce the same CDR3. V usage is TRBV31 and J usage is TRBJ2-7; TRBD2 aligns across 11 bases. CDR1 GKSSPN and CDR2 SITVG come from the germline V gene. CDR3 length: 15 residues. Unmatched junction bases numbered 8, after V lost 0 bases and J lost 7 bases. Incomplete CDR3 DNA: TGTGCCTGGAGTCTCCACTGGGGGGGCGGGGGCGAACAGTAC. It is translated as CAWSLHWGGGGEQY. The entire CDR3 is CAWSLHWGGGGEQYF.

This clone appeared a few times. The gene names here belong to mouse. The CDR3 end lies 1 residue beyond the end of the read and is filled in from the germline J gene. This chain connects TRBV3 to TRBJ2-1; 13 nucleotides line up with TRBD2. Germline V gene data show CDR1 as SNHLY and CDR2 as FYNGKV (reference sequence). The CDR3 is 15 residues long. V shed 5 bases, J shed 6 bases, and the junction held 4 bases outside the gene matches. The CDR3 DNA, read in part, is TGTGCCAGCAGCACGGACTGGGGGGGCGGTGCTGAGCAGTTC. Translated, it gives CASSTDWGGGAEQF. The full CDR3 sequence reads CASSTDWGGGAEQFF.

Points on this clone: Mouse gene names and germline throughout. With the read ending 1 residue before the CDR3 end, the germline J gene is used to fill in that end. V gene TRBV26 combines with J gene TRBJ1-5; the D is unclear. Germline V gene lookup returns CDR1 KGHPV and CDR2 FQNQEV (reference sequence). Trimming stripped 2 bases from V and 6 bases from J, with 8 bases between. There are 13 residues in the CDR3. CDR3 sequence: CASSLVGSQAPLF. The sequenced CDR3 bases are TGTGCCAGCAGTCTGGTGGGAAGCCAGGCTCCGCTT.

Note on this clone: The genes are named according to mouse. Read coverage stops 1 residue before the CDR3 terminus; the germline J gene supplies the remainder. V and J are TRBV26 and TRBJ2-4, with 13 bases that match TRBD2. The V gene's germline CDR1 is KGHPV and CDR2 FQNQEV (reference sequence). Trimming removed 4 bases from V and 8 bases from J; junction bases left unmatched: 3. The CDR3 is 14 amino acids. The CDR3 loop is CASSPGLGGSTLYF. The part of the CDR3 DNA that was read is TGTGCCAGCAGTCCGGGACTGGGGGGGTCCACCTTGTAC.

The sample holds one count of this clone. Gene names are mouse gene names. The CDR3 end is not reached by the read, which stops 1 residue before it; the germline J gene fills it in. The chain uses TRBV1 and TRBJ2-5; tentative D call: TRBD2 (7 bases). Per the germline V gene, CDR1 is NSQYPW and CDR2 is LRSPGD (reference sequence). V lost 5 bases, J lost 1 base, and 13 bases lay in between. The CDR3 consists of 15 residues. Partial CDR3 DNA: TGCACCTGCAGTCTCGAGGGGGGCGACCAAGACACCCAGTAC. Amino acid sequence: CTCSLEGGDQDTQY. The CDR3 in full is CTCSLEGGDQDTQYF.

On this clone: The listed genes are named as in mouse. Read coverage stops 1 residue before the CDR3 terminus; the germline J gene supplies the remainder. The rearrangement joins TRBV15 to TRBJ2-2; 12 bases agree with TRBD2. The V gene end was trimmed by 5 bases and the J gene end by 0 bases; junction bases not matched to a gene: 1. Looked up from germline, CDR1 is SGHND and CDR2 is FRSKSL. The CDR3 loop spans 16 amino acids. Partial CDR3 DNA: TGTGCCAGCAGTCGGGACTGGGGGGCAAACACCGGGCAGCTCTAC. Amino acid sequence: CASSRDWGANTGQLY. In full, the CDR3 is CASSRDWGANTGQLYF.

With regard to this clone: Germline and genes: mouse. Read data end 1 residue before the CDR3 end; the end is taken from the germline J gene. V and J are TRBV16 and TRBJ1-4; D gene uncertain. The CDR3 has 14 residues. CDR1 and CDR2 from the germline V gene are SGHSA and FRNQAP. Between the trimmed V and J ends, which lost 0 bases and 3 bases, there was a span of 5 bases. The CDR3 bases that were read are TGTGCAAGCAGCTTAGAGACAACCAACGAAAGATTATTT. Translated: CASSLETTNERLF. From start to end, the CDR3 is CASSLETTNERLFF.

As for this clone: Genes and germline are mouse. The read stops 1 residue short of the end of the CDR3; the missing end is completed from the germline J gene. The chain links TRBV12-1 to TRBJ2-5; D remains unclear. Germline-derived CDR1 and CDR2 are SGHSN and HYEKVE. V lost 0 bases and J lost 0, with 6 bases in between. The CDR3 runs to 14 residues. The covered CDR3 bases are TGTGCCAGCTCTCTCGAAGTTAACCAAGACACCCAGTAC. Encoded protein: CASSLEVNQDTQY. The whole CDR3 is CASSLEVNQDTQYF.